Listed here are 23 T cell receptor beta chains from one sample, sequenced in a study of T cell responses to AZD1222 COVID-19 vaccine. Sequencing used immunoSEQ multiplex PCR; TCRdb keeps in-frame clones, though not all of them. The repertoire has about 120,000 clones, about nine tenths of them found once; the top ten carry more than 3.5%. The sample in question was peripheral blood, obtained 28 days after the second dose of the MenACWY control vaccine. The receptors here all came from an adult who received the MenACWY meningococcal vaccine as a control.

V gene TRBV19 combines with J gene TRBJ2-7, with TRBD2 identical over 14 bases. CDR1 LNHDA and CDR2 SQIVND come from the germline V gene (reference sequence). V lost 9 bases to trimming and J lost 6 bases; unmatched junction nucleotides: 10. The CDR3 sequence is 15 residues long. The CDR3 nucleotides are TGTGCCAGCTCGACTAGCGGGAGGGTTTACTCCGAGCAGTACTTC. This gives the protein CASSTSGRVYSEQYF. The full variable domain, rest sourced from reference TRBV19 and TRBJ2-7, is DGGITQSPKYLFRKEGQNVTLSCEQNLNHDAMYWYRQDPGQGLRLIYYSQIVNDFQKGDIAEGYSVSREKKESFPLTVTSAQKNPTAFYLCASSTSGRVYSEQYFGPGTRLTVT.

V gene TRBV6-4 combines with J gene TRBJ2-7; D may be TRBD1 (6 bases). Trimming left V 11 bases short and J 0 bases short, with 17 bases between. The CDR3 length is 14 residues. The V gene's germline CDR1 is MRHNA and CDR2 SNTAGT. The CDR3 DNA is TGTGCCTTTTGGACAGAACTTAACTCCTACGAGCAGTACGTC. It specifies CAFWTELNSYEQYV.

This chain links TRBV28 with TRBJ1-2, with D hard to call. Germline V gives CDR1 MDHEN, CDR2 SYDVKM. The CDR3 consists of 11 residues. V was clipped by 3 bases and J by 8 bases, with 7 bases between them. For the CDR3, the DNA is TGTGCCAGCAGTTTTGCGGGGGGCTACACCTTC. Its translation is CASSFAGGYTF.

CDR3 sequence: CASSEQDGGYNEQFF. For the CDR3, the DNA is TGTGCCAGCAGTGAACAGGACGGAGGTTACAATGAGCAGTTCTTC. The chain joins TRBV6-1 to TRBJ2-1; possible D gene TRBD2, 5 bases. The CDR3 spans 15 residues. Germline values: CDR1 MNHNS, CDR2 SASEGT. With 2 bases removed from V and 4 bases from J, the gap between germline ends came to 12 bases.

This clone was detected once. This chain joins TRBV11-2 and TRBJ2-7; the D gene is possibly TRBD2 (5 bases). Germline-derived CDR1 and CDR2 are SGHAT and FQNNGV. Trimming left V 3 bases short and J 2 bases short, with 11 bases between. The CDR3 is 14 residues long. The DNA for the CDR3 is TGTGCCAGCAGCTTTGGAGGTGTTCCCTACGAGCAGTACGTC. This translates into CASSFGGVPYEQYV.

By sample fraction, this clone is medium-sized. The chain recombines TRBV9 with TRBJ2-2; D unresolved. Deletions cut 0 bases from V and 5 bases from J, with 14 bases between. Per the germline V gene, CDR1 is SGDLS and CDR2 is YYNGEE. The CDR3 is 16 residues long. CDR3 amino acids: CASSVVPVGYTGELFF. CDR3 DNA sequence: TGTGCCAGCAGCGTAGTTCCTGTCGGGTATACCGGGGAGCTGTTTTTT.

The J gene is TRBJ2-3, the V gene TRBV5-1; a possible D gene is TRBD1 (5 bases). The CDR3 sequence is 14 residues long. V was clipped by 0 bases and J by 7 bases, with 12 bases between them. The germline V gene encodes CDR1 SGHRS and CDR2 YFSETQ. The chain's CDR3 is CASSLGEQGNTQYF. CDR3 nucleotide sequence: TGCGCCAGCAGCTTGGGAGAGCAGGGTAATACGCAGTATTTT. The whole variable domain, filled in from reference TRBV5-1 and TRBJ2-3, reads KAGVTQTPRYLIKTRGQQVTLSCSPISGHRSVSWYQQTPGQGLQFLFEYFSETQRNKGNFPGRFSGRQFSNSRSEMNVSTLELGDSALYLCASSLGEQGNTQYFGPGTRLTVL.

V usage is TRBV6-5 and J usage is TRBJ2-7; D is possibly TRBD1 or TRBD2 (5 bases each). This CDR3 is built from 15 residues. V shed 1 base and J shed 2 bases, with 12 bases lying between them. Germline lookup yields CDR1 MNHEY and CDR2 SVGAGI. The CDR3: CASSYYGTDTYEQYF. The CDR3 region has the DNA TGTGCCAGCAGTTACTATGGGACCGATACCTACGAGCAGTACTTC.

The chain carries TRBV10-1 and TRBJ1-2, with a tentative D call TRBD1 (5 bases). This CDR3 spans 16 amino acids. CDR1 and CDR2 from the germline V gene are WNHNN and SYGVQD (reference sequence). V was clipped by 5 bases and J by 5 bases, with 21 bases between them. The CDR3 loop reads CASSPTTISSGYGYTF. The CDR3 DNA sequence: TGCGCCAGCAGTCCCACGACGATCTCTTCAGGGTATGGCTACACCTTC.

This clone was recorded only once. This sequence joins TRBV6-5 and TRBJ1-3; D not resolved. Germline V gene data show CDR1 as MNHEY and CDR2 as SVGAGI. This CDR3 is 14 amino acids long. Trimming removed 8 bases at V and 2 bases at J, with 13 bases between. As DNA, the CDR3 is TGTGCCAGCGGGGAGTGGAGGACTGGAAACACCATATATTTT. Translation: CASGEWRTGNTIYF.

The chain combines TRBV19 with TRBJ1-5, with 7 bases lining up with TRBD1. The germline gives CDR1 LNHDA, CDR2 SQIVND (reference sequence). This CDR3 has 13 residues. With 5 bases clipped from V and 6 bases from J, the junction kept 4 bases outside the gene matches. The CDR3 nucleotides read TGTGCCAGTAGTCAAGGGGGCAGTCAGCCCCAGCATTTT. Translation gives CASSQGGSQPQHF. The whole variable domain, filled in from reference TRBV19 and TRBJ1-5, reads DGGITQSPKYLFRKEGQNVTLSCEQNLNHDAMYWYRQDPGQGLRLIYYSQIVNDFQKGDIAEGYSVSREKKESFPLTVTSAQKNPTAFYLCASSQGGSQPQHFGDGTRLSIL.

The rearrangement uses TRBV7-3 and TRBJ2-1; tentatively, D is TRBD2 (6 bases). Trimming shortened V by 5 bases and J by 4 bases, and 12 bases separated the two germline ends. There are 14 residues in the CDR3. Germline loops: CDR1 SGHTA, CDR2 FQGTGA. The CDR3 coding sequence is TGTGCCAGCAGCGAGGGGACTGCATACAATGAGCAGTTCTTC. Its protein is CASSEGTAYNEQFF. The variable domain in full, completed from reference TRBV7-3 and TRBJ2-1, reads GAGVSQTPSNKVTEKGKYVELRCDPISGHTALYWYRQSLGQGPEFLIYFQGTGAADDSGLPNDRFFAVRPEGSVSTLKIQRTERGDSAVYLCASSEGTAYNEQFFGPGTRLTVL.

The chain joins TRBV29-1 to TRBJ2-1; the match to TRBD1 covers 9 bases. Germline CDR1 SQVTM, CDR2 ANQGSEA. This CDR3 is 17 amino acids long. The V and J ends lost 1 base and 3 bases, in that order; junction bases with no gene match: 10. CDR3 in amino acids: CSVEAGTGNFFYNEQFF. The CDR3 DNA sequence: TGCAGCGTTGAAGCCGGGACAGGGAATTTTTTCTACAATGAGCAGTTCTTC.

The chain carries TRBV25-1 and TRBJ2-2; D is perhaps TRBD1 (6 bases). Germline lookup yields CDR1 MGHDK and CDR2 SYGVNS. The CDR3 runs 13 residues. V was clipped by 6 bases and J by 5 bases, with 10 bases between them. In DNA, the CDR3 is TGTGCCAGCAGAACAGGGAGAACCGGGGAGCTGTTTTTT. Translating it yields CASRTGRTGELFF.

This chain joins TRBV29-1 and TRBJ2-1, with 14 bases matching TRBD2. Germline CDR1 and CDR2: SQVTM and ANQGSEA. V was clipped by 4 bases and J by 9 bases; unmatched bases: 8. The CDR3 extends over 15 amino acids. CDR3 in DNA: TGCAGCGTTGGAAGACTAGCGGGGGGGCGCGGTGAGCAGTTCTTC. Residues: CSVGRLAGGRGEQFF.

The rearrangement joins TRBV20-1 to TRBJ1-1; the D is unclear. Trimming pared 3 bases from V and 0 bases from J, leaving 11 bases between. Per germline, CDR1 DFQATT and CDR2 SNEGSKA (reference sequence). The CDR3 is 14 residues long. CDR3 protein: CSASSHLMNTEAFF. The CDR3 bases are TGCAGTGCTAGTTCTCACCTGATGAACACTGAAGCTTTCTTT.

This clone has more than one count but fewer than ten. Additional DNA sequences in this sample encode the identical CDR3. The chain joins TRBV3-1 (or the pseudogene TRBV3-2) to TRBJ2-7; D not certain. The germline V gene has CDR1 LGHDT and CDR2 YNNKEL (reference sequence). The length of the CDR3 is 11 residues. Trimming took 2 bases from V and 3 from J, leaving 2 bases between them. CDR3 amino acids: CASSQNYEQYF. The CDR3 region has the DNA TGTGCCAGCAGCCAAAACTACGAGCAGTACTTC.

The rearrangement links TRBV28 to TRBJ1-3; 10 bases match TRBD1. This CDR3 spans 16 amino acids. J lost 2 bases, V lost 2 bases, and 3 bases had no gene match. Germline-derived CDR1 and CDR2 are MDHEN and SYDVKM. This chain's CDR3 is CASSLRGQGPGNTIYF. CDR3 nucleotides: TGTGCCAGCAGTTTAAGGGGACAGGGGCCTGGAAACACCATATATTTT.

V is TRBV6-5 and J is TRBJ1-6, with D unclear. This CDR3 is built from 14 residues. V shed 6 bases and J shed 4 bases, with 10 bases lying between them. The germline gives CDR1 MNHEY, CDR2 SVGAGI. CDR3 sequence: CASRGPPYNSPLHF. CDR3 nucleotides: TGTGCCAGCAGAGGACCTCCGTATAATTCACCCCTCCACTTT.

V gene TRBV4-3 combines with J gene TRBJ1-6, with D possibly matching TRBD1 (6 bases). Germline V CDR1 and CDR2: LGHNA, YSLEER. The CDR3 consists of 18 residues. The V end was cut by 1 base, the J end by 1 base, with 14 bases between. Written as DNA, the CDR3 is TGCGCCAGCAGCCAAGCCACCACAGGGTTATCCTATAATTCACCCCTCCACTTT. Translated: CASSQATTGLSYNSPLHF.

The J gene is TRBJ2-2, the V gene TRBV28; D perhaps matches TRBD1 (6 bases). V shed 8 bases and J shed 3 bases, with 13 bases lying between them. Germline-derived CDR1 and CDR2 are MDHEN and SYDVKM. CDR3 length: 14 residues. CDR3 DNA sequence: TGTGCCAGCGGGGGCCCGGGGTACACCGGGGAGCTGTTTTTT. Its translation: CASGGPGYTGELFF.

The CDR3 region has the DNA TGTGCCAGCAGCTCCCCCGGGACCCCGAGGGGCTACACCTTC. Its translation: CASSSPGTPRGYTF. The rearrangement uses TRBV11-2 and TRBJ1-2; a possible D gene is TRBD1 (5 bases). The CDR3 sequence is 14 residues long. Germline V gene lookup returns CDR1 SGHAT and CDR2 FQNNGV. The V end was cut by 4 bases, the J end by 8 bases, with 17 bases between.

The chain links TRBV5-4 to TRBJ2-2; 7 bases line up with TRBD1. The CDR3 is 16 residues long. V was clipped by 2 bases and J by 3 bases; unmatched bases: 7. Germline V lookup: CDR1 SGHNT, CDR2 YYREEE (reference sequence). The CDR3 sequence is CASSFAQGRDTGELFF. The CDR3 DNA sequence: TGTGCCAGCAGCTTTGCACAGGGGCGGGACACCGGGGAGCTGTTTTTT.